The T cell receptor (beta chain) described here comes from a study of T cell responses to AZD1222 COVID-19 vaccine. Note on this clone: The target antigen is unknown.

Data came from immunoSEQ multiplex PCR; TCRdb stores just in-frame clones and leaves some out. The sample has approximately 190,000 clones, 85% to 95% seen once. This CDR3 is built from 15 residues. Germline V gives CDR1 KGHDR, CDR2 SFDVKD. Trimming took 5 bases from V and 1 from J; bases not matched to a gene: 1. Points from the study as a whole: Recipients of AZD1222 seropositive at baseline numbered only 6 or 7. After two AZD1222 doses, spike-specific TCR breadth and depth rose versus day 0.

The V call is TRBV24-1, the J call TRBJ2-2, with TRBD1 matching 9 bases. The clonotype was recovered from an adult who received the AZD1222 COVID-19 vaccine. The sequences come from peripheral blood, collected 28 days after the second AZD1222 dose. For the CDR3, the DNA is TGTGCCACCAGTGTGACAGGGGGGAACACCGGGGAGCTGTTTTTT. Translated: CATSVTGGNTGELFF.